A single sample is the source of the 3 T cell receptor beta chains below, sequenced in a study of blood T cell repertoires in COVID-19. Clones were sequenced by immunoSEQ multiplex PCR, and TCRdb holds only the in-frame ones, with some missing. The sample includes around 140,000 clones, approximately 90% of them seen just once. The source material was peripheral blood. The receptors come from a man over 45 with active or convalescent COVID-19.

The sample holds a few counts of this clone. V usage is TRBV19 and J usage is TRBJ1-5; weak D call: TRBD1 (6 bases). Germline loops: CDR1 LNHDA, CDR2 SQIVND (reference sequence). CDR3 length: 17 amino acids. V was cut by 0 bases and J by 0 bases, with 12 bases left in between. The CDR3 loop is CASSIDPTGNSNQPQHF. CDR3 in DNA: TGTGCCAGTAGTATAGACCCGACAGGAAATAGCAATCAGCCCCAGCATTTT.

The chain couples TRBV13 to TRBJ2-7, with 7 positions matching TRBD2. CDR1 is PRHDT and CDR2 is FYEKMQ in the germline V gene (reference sequence). J gave up 3 bases and V 6 bases, and 14 bases lay outside the gene matches. The CDR3 covers 16 residues. DNA for the CDR3: TGTGCCAGCAGTCCCCAAGGCGCTAGCGGAAACTACGAGCAGTACTTC. Translation gives CASSPQGASGNYEQYF.

V is TRBV5-1 and J is TRBJ2-7; TRBD2 might be the D (7 bases). V lost 0 bases and J lost 5, with 18 bases in between. The germline V gene encodes CDR1 SGHRS and CDR2 YFSETQ. The CDR3 extends over 16 amino acids. The CDR3 here is CASSLGIRGARDEQYF. The CDR3 DNA is TGCGCCAGCAGCTTGGGTATTCGGGGGGCAAGAGACGAGCAGTACTTC.